Listed below are T cell receptor beta chains from one sample, sequenced in a study of T cell repertoires in cytomegalovirus infection. TCRdb processed the reads anew with MiXCR; each CDR3 protein has one entry. Here the sample spans about 55,000 distinct CDR3 sequences, around 18% being singletons. For these TCRs, the target antigens are not known. The material was CD8+ T cells from cultured PBMCs, obtained from culture after CMV antigen stimulation. The receptor set was obtained from a human donor in good health (CMV status not recorded). Some clones in this sample may be carry-over from other donors' samples. Each CDR3 is given with its conserved first and last residue. D genes are given only for firm matches. Clone sizes are given selectively: once, few, many, or a class where the clone is expanded.

14	-	TRBJ1-1	-	TRBV19	CASTKGAIHTEAFF	TGTGCCAGTACGAAAGGGGCTATCCACACTGAAGCTTTCTTT
15	-	TRBJ1-4	few	TRBV7-2	CASSMSGTNLEKLFF	TGTGCCAGCAGCATGTCCGGGACCAATCTTGAAAAACTGTTTTTT
17	-	TRBJ1-6	-	TRBV12-3/TRBV12-4	CASSLEVGDSYNSPLHF	TGTGCCAGCAGTTTAGAGGTGGGCGACTCCTATAATTCACCCCTCCACTTT
12	-	TRBJ2-3	-	TRBV12-3/TRBV12-4	CASGQGTDTQYF	TGTGCCAGCGGGCAGGGCACAGATACGCAGTATTTT
16	-	TRBJ1-1	-	TRBV7-9	CASSSWGQGENTEAFF	TGTGCCAGCAGCTCTTGGGGGCAGGGCGAGAACACTGAAGCTTTCTTT
13	TRBD1	TRBJ2-5	-	TRBV19	CASSIKGAATQYF	TGTGCCAGTAGTATCAAGGGGGCGGCGACCCAGTACTTC
12	-	TRBJ1-2	-	TRBV27	CASSDVSGGYTF	TGTGCCAGCAGTGACGTTAGCGGTGGCTACACCTTC
16	TRBD1	TRBJ1-3	-	TRBV7-2	CASSYIGTGVGNTIYF	TGTGCCAGCAGCTACATCGGGACAGGAGTAGGAAACACCATATATTTT
17	TRBD1	TRBJ1-1	-	TRBV7-6	CASSLGSPGTGDTEAFF	TGTGCCAGCAGCTTAGGCTCTCCCGGGACAGGGGACACTGAAGCTTTCTTT
14	TRBD1	TRBJ1-1	-	TRBV6-2/TRBV6-3	CASSLDRGPAEAFF	TGTGCCAGCAGCCTGGACAGGGGGCCGGCTGAAGCTTTCTTT
15	TRBD2	TRBJ2-3	few	TRBV2	CASSDLAGTQDTQYF	TGTGCCAGCAGTGACCTAGCGGGGACGCAGGATACGCAGTATTTT
14	-	TRBJ2-7	-	TRBV7-6	CASSDRDVVEEQYF	TGTGCCAGCAGCGACCGGGACGTCGTGGAGGAGCAGTACTTC
13	TRBD1	TRBJ2-7	few	TRBV6-2/TRBV6-3	CASSYEQGNEQYF	TGTGCCAGCAGTTACGAACAGGGGAACGAGCAGTACTTC
18	-	TRBJ2-5	-	TRBV11-2	CASTSGFGGRSYQETQYF	TGTGCCAGCACCTCGGGGTTTGGGGGCAGATCGTACCAAGAGACCCAGTACTTC
16	-	TRBJ2-2	few	TRBV27	CASSFVDGGDTGELFF	TGTGCCAGCAGTTTTGTCGACGGGGGTGACACCGGGGAGCTGTTTTTT
15	-	TRBJ1-2	few	TRBV28	CASSLLSAGNYGYTF	TGTGCCAGCAGTTTATTGAGTGCAGGAAACTATGGCTACACCTTC
15	TRBD1	TRBJ1-1	few	TRBV5-5	CASSPKGTENTEAFF	TGTGCCAGCAGCCCAAAGGGGACAGAGAACACTGAAGCTTTCTTT
15	-	TRBJ1-6	medium-sized	TRBV4-2	CASSQRNRDESPLHF	TGTGCCAGCAGCCAACGAAACAGGGACGAGTCACCCCTCCACTTT
14	-	TRBJ1-1	-	TRBV7-9	CASSLDWEEGEAFF	TGTGCCAGCAGCTTAGATTGGGAAGAGGGGGAAGCTTTCTTT
15	TRBD1	TRBJ1-2	few	TRBV7-2	CASSFRTGDDYGYTF	TGTGCCAGCAGCTTCAGGACAGGGGATGACTATGGCTACACCTTC
11	-	TRBJ2-4	-	TRBV7-6	CAVQGRGIQYF	TGTGCCGTCCAGGGCCGAGGCATTCAGTACTTC
13	-	TRBJ2-1	many	TRBV7-2	CASSTTSYNEQFF	TGTGCCAGCAGCACCACTAGCTACAATGAGCAGTTCTTC
15	TRBD1	TRBJ1-4	-	TRBV7-8	CASSSGTGFHEKLFF	TGTGCCAGCAGTTCCGGGACAGGGTTTCATGAAAAACTGTTTTTT
16	TRBD2	TRBJ2-2	-	TRBV7-3	CASSLTSSGGAGELFF	TGTGCCAGCAGCTTAACGAGTAGCGGGGGGGCCGGGGAGCTGTTTTTT
12	-	TRBJ2-7	-	TRBV2	CASSPRRDEQYF	TGTGCCAGCAGCCCCCGAAGGGACGAGCAGTACTTC
14	-	TRBJ2-3	-	TRBV28	CASSLVSGTDTQYF	TGTGCCAGCAGCCTTGTTAGCGGCACAGATACGCAGTATTTT
12	-	TRBJ2-1	-	TRBV7-9	CASSLARREQFF	TGTGCCAGCAGCTTAGCGAGGAGGGAGCAGTTCTTC
14	TRBD1	TRBJ2-1	-	TRBV12-3/TRBV12-4	CASSPGTGANEQFF	TGTGCCAGCAGCCCCGGGACAGGGGCCAATGAGCAGTTCTTC
19	-	TRBJ2-7	-	TRBV28	CASSLIGLGVPTLSYEQYF	TGTGCCAGCAGTTTAATCGGGCTCGGGGTGCCAACCCTTTCCTACGAGCAGTACTTC
15	-	TRBJ1-2	many	TRBV10-2	CASTPAGALYYGYTF	TGCGCCAGCACCCCCGCGGGGGCGCTCTACTATGGCTACACCTTC
16	TRBD1	TRBJ1-2	-	TRBV7-6	CASSLPDREIPYGYTF	TGTGCCAGCAGCTTGCCGGACAGGGAGATACCTTATGGCTACACCTTC
20	TRBD2	TRBJ2-4	-	TRBV7-9	CASSLRQTSGRAWAKNTQYF	TGTGCCAGCAGCCTACGGCAGACTAGCGGGAGGGCCTGGGCCAAAAACACTCAGTACTTC
15	-	TRBJ1-6	few	TRBV20-1	CSAATWDAYNSPLHF	TGCAGTGCTGCCACCTGGGACGCCTATAATTCACCCCTCCACTTT
17	-	TRBJ2-1	few	TRBV28	CASSPSVRRGKGHEQFF	TGTGCCAGCAGTCCCTCCGTCAGGCGGGGTAAAGGTCATGAGCAGTTCTTC
15	TRBD2	TRBJ2-1	few	TRBV4-3	CASSPLAGARHEQFF	TGCGCCAGCAGCCCCTTAGCGGGGGCTAGGCATGAGCAGTTCTTC
15	TRBD2	TRBJ2-1	few	TRBV6-2/TRBV6-3	CASSYYGRSANEQFF	TGTGCCAGCAGTTATTACGGGAGGTCTGCCAATGAGCAGTTCTTC
14	-	TRBJ2-7	-	TRBV9	CASSVEAATDEQYF	TGTGCCAGCAGCGTGGAAGCCGCGACGGACGAGCAGTACTTC
13	TRBD1	TRBJ2-7	few	TRBV6-5	CASSTGGRNEQYF	TGTGCCAGCAGTACAGGGGGCCGTAACGAGCAGTACTTC
12	-	TRBJ2-1	-	TRBV7-9	CASSLAWQVSFF	TGTGCCAGCAGCTTAGCATGGCAGGTCTCTTTCTTC
15	TRBD1	TRBJ1-5	-	TRBV7-8	CASSLDRGRNQPQHF	TGTGCCAGCAGCTTAGACAGGGGGCGAAATCAGCCCCAGCATTTT
13	-	TRBJ1-5	few	TRBV7-6	CASSPGVRQPQHF	TGTGCCAGCAGCCCAGGGGTGCGACAGCCCCAGCATTTT
13	-	TRBJ2-2	-	TRBV12-3/TRBV12-4	CASSLRDYGELFF	TGTGCCAGCAGTTTACGGGATTACGGGGAGCTGTTTTTT